This entry lists 32 T cell receptor beta chains sequenced from one sample in a study of blood T cell repertoires in COVID-19. Sequencing used immunoSEQ multiplex PCR; TCRdb keeps in-frame clones, though not all of them. The data show approximately 270,000 clones, approximately 85% seen once. Sequenced material: peripheral blood. The receptors were gathered from a woman in her seventies with acute or convalescent COVID-19.

This clone came up many times. The rearrangement uses TRBV15 and TRBJ1-5; no definite D call. Trimming cost V 5 bases and J 2 bases, with 10 bases left between them. The CDR3 has 14 amino acids. CDR1 LNHNV and CDR2 YYDKDF come from the germline V gene (reference sequence). This chain's CDR3 is CATSLRRGNQPQHF. In nucleotides, the CDR3 is TGTGCCACCAGCTTGCGCCGAGGCAATCAGCCCCAGCATTTT.

V usage is TRBV7-9 and J usage is TRBJ1-1, with D unclear. The V gene lost 1 base and the J gene lost 5 bases, with 8 bases spanning the gap. The CDR3 is 13 amino acids. Germline CDR1 SEHNR, CDR2 FQNEAQ (reference sequence). The CDR3, as DNA: TGTGCCAGCAGCTTAGAATGGGCGACTGAAGCTTTCTTT. Protein: CASSLEWATEAFF.

CDR3 DNA: TGTGCCAGCTCTGCGGAGGGGGGGCTGACCCAGTACTTC. It codes for CASSAEGGLTQYF. The chain joins TRBV2 to TRBJ2-5; weak D call: TRBD2 (7 bases). V was pared by 8 bases and J by 7 bases, with 17 bases between. The CDR3 totals 13 residues. Germline V gene sequence: CDR1 SNHLY, CDR2 FYNNEI. The complete variable domain, with remaining parts taken from reference TRBV2 and TRBJ2-5, reads EPEVTQTPSHQVTQMGQEVILRCVPISNHLYFYWYRQILGQKVEFLVSFYNNEISEKSEIFDDQFSVERPDGSNFTLKIRSTKLEDSAMYFCASSAEGGLTQYFGPGTRLLVL.

This chain joins TRBV5-5 and TRBJ2-3; no firm D call. The germline V and J ends were trimmed by 0 bases and 10 bases, with 12 bases remaining between them. In germline, CDR1 is SGHKS, CDR2 YYEKEE (reference sequence). This CDR3 comprises 13 residues. The CDR3: CASSLEALVAQYF. The CDR3 DNA is TGTGCCAGCAGCTTGGAAGCGCTGGTTGCGCAGTATTTT.

The genes are TRBV25-1 and TRBJ2-5; 9 bases agree with TRBD1. V shed 4 bases, J shed 5 bases, and the junction held 14 bases outside the gene matches. CDR1 and CDR2 (germline): MGHDK, SYGVNS. This CDR3 contains 17 residues. The CDR3 DNA follows: TGTGCCAGCAGTGTAGGACAGGGGCCTGCGCGGTTGGAGACCCAGTACTTC. Translating gives CASSVGQGPARLETQYF.

The chain uses TRBV14 and TRBJ1-6; 9 nucleotides line up with TRBD1. The CDR3 length is 16 residues. CDR1 is SGHDN and CDR2 is FVKESK in the germline V gene. The V gene end was trimmed by 5 bases and the J gene end by 10 bases; junction bases not matched to a gene: 12. CDR3 in DNA: TGTGCCAGCAGCTTCGGCGGGACAGGGATAGGATCACCCCTCCACTTT. Its translation: CASSFGGTGIGSPLHF.

The chain couples TRBV3-1 (or the pseudogene TRBV3-2) to TRBJ2-2, with D possibly matching TRBD2 (6 bases). The V end lost 4 bases, the J end lost 5 bases, and 11 bases lay between the germline ends. The CDR3 loop spans 14 amino acids. Germline V gives CDR1 LGHDT, CDR2 YNNKEL (reference sequence). CDR3 residues: CASSPPGGTGELFF. CDR3 in DNA: TGTGCCAGCAGCCCTCCCGGGGGAACCGGGGAGCTGTTTTTT.

The chain employs TRBV20-1 and TRBJ1-2; D may be TRBD1 (6 bases). CDR1 DFQATT and CDR2 SNEGSKA come from the germline V gene (reference sequence). Between the trimmed V and J ends, which lost 3 bases and 4 bases, there was a span of 18 bases. The CDR3 has 15 residues. CDR3 loop: CSASPSGGSSYGYTF. The CDR3 DNA reads as TGCAGTGCTAGTCCTTCGGGGGGCTCCAGCTATGGCTACACCTTC.

The V gene is TRBV6-6, the J gene TRBJ2-7, with TRBD1 matching 7 bases. J lost 6 bases, V lost 3 bases, and 5 bases had no gene match. The CDR3 sequence is 13 residues long. CDR1 and CDR2 from the germline V gene are MNHNY and SVGAGI (reference sequence). CDR3 bases: TGTGCCAGCAGTTATGTAGGGACAGTCGAGCAGTACTTC. It codes for CASSYVGTVEQYF.

The rearrangement uses TRBV3-1 (or the pseudogene TRBV3-2) and TRBJ1-2; 8 nucleotides match TRBD1. Germline CDR1 reads LGHDT; CDR2 reads YNNKEL (reference sequence). The length of the CDR3 is 16 residues. The J segment lost 4 bases and the V segment lost 6 bases, leaving 13 bases of the junction unmatched. The CDR3 bases are TGTGCCAGCAGACCTTCCGGGACAGGAGGGCTCTATGGCTACACCTTC. It encodes CASRPSGTGGLYGYTF.

This clone was recorded only once. V is TRBV10-3 and J is TRBJ1-1; 10 bases align to TRBD1. This CDR3 region has 15 residues. The germline V gene encodes CDR1 ENHRY and CDR2 SYGVKD. V shed 5 bases and J 3 bases; nucleotides not matched to a gene: 6. The CDR3 reads CAISSGQGVDTEAFF. The CDR3 region has the DNA TGTGCCATCAGTTCCGGACAGGGGGTGGACACTGAAGCTTTCTTT.

This rearrangement joins TRBV2 to TRBJ2-2; 9 bases are shared with TRBD1. CDR1 is SNHLY, CDR2 FYNNEI, per germline. The V segment lost 2 bases and the J segment 6 bases; nucleotides outside the gene matches: 10. This CDR3 is built from 17 residues. The CDR3 loop is CASSEWIPGQGAGELFF. The DNA for the CDR3 is TGTGCCAGCAGTGAATGGATACCGGGACAGGGCGCCGGGGAGCTGTTTTTT.

This clone has only a few counts. The chain couples TRBV7-9 to TRBJ1-4; D not resolved. With 0 bases removed from V and 6 bases from J, the gap between germline ends came to 8 bases. Germline values: CDR1 SEHNR, CDR2 FQNEAQ (reference sequence). This CDR3 comprises 14 residues. The CDR3 is CASSLALADEKLFF. The CDR3 DNA reads as TGTGCCAGCAGCTTAGCGCTCGCGGATGAAAAACTGTTTTTT. Supplemented by reference TRBV7-9 and TRBJ1-4, the full variable domain reads DTGVSQNPRHKITKRGQNVTFRCDPISEHNRLYWYRQTLGQGPEFLTYFQNEAQLEKSRLLSDRFSAERPKGSFSTLEIQRTEQGDSAMYLCASSLALADEKLFFGSGTQLSVL.

The V gene is TRBV5-1, the J gene TRBJ1-1; unclear D gene. Trimming removed 4 bases at V and 0 bases at J, with 7 bases between. CDR3 length: 13 amino acids. CDR1 is SGHRS, CDR2 YFSETQ, per germline. CDR3 coding DNA: TGCGCCAGCAGCCCACAGATGAACACTGAAGCTTTCTTT. It translates to CASSPQMNTEAFF.

J is TRBJ2-7 and V is TRBV5-1; D unclear. This CDR3 is built from 15 residues. The germline V gene encodes CDR1 SGHRS and CDR2 YFSETQ. V lost 1 base to trimming and J lost 2 bases, with 13 bases between them. CDR3 DNA: TGCGCCAGCAGCTTGTTTCCCACGCCTACCTACGAGCAGTACTTC. Protein sequence: CASSLFPTPTYEQYF.

V gene TRBV30 combines with J gene TRBJ1-1, with TRBD1 as a possible D gene (5 bases). The CDR3 covers 15 residues. Germline assignment: CDR1 GTSNPN and CDR2 SVGIG (reference sequence). V lost 4 bases, J lost 6 bases, and 21 bases lay in between. The CDR3 loop reads CAWTSPNQGVSEAFF. CDR3 DNA sequence: TGTGCCTGGACTTCCCCCAACCAGGGTGTCTCTGAAGCTTTCTTT.

The chain links TRBV10-3 to TRBJ1-2, with TRBD1 identical over 7 bases. The V gene's germline CDR1 is ENHRY and CDR2 SYGVKD. V shed 9 bases, J shed 3 bases, and the junction held 10 bases outside the gene matches. The CDR3 sequence is 14 residues long. DNA for the CDR3: TGTGCCATTGGAAAGACAGGGTTTGACTATGGCTACACCTTC. Translated, it gives CAIGKTGFDYGYTF.

This clone was recorded only once. The chain couples TRBV5-1 to TRBJ1-2, with 10 bases that match TRBD1. The CDR3 has 16 residues. Trimming at V came to 4 bases and at J to 3 bases, leaving 9 bases not matched to a gene. Germline loops: CDR1 SGHRS, CDR2 YFSETQ. As DNA, the CDR3 is TGCGCCAGCAGCGGTGGGACAGGGGCCAGTTACTATGGCTACACCTTC. Translation gives CASSGGTGASYYGYTF.

J is TRBJ1-1 and V is TRBV29-1; TRBD1 might be the D (5 bases). CDR3 length equals 14 residues. V lost 6 bases and J 4 bases, leaving 18 bases between the germline ends. Germline V lookup: CDR1 SQVTM, CDR2 ANQGSEA. This CDR3 reads CSVGDGGVATEAFF. As DNA, the CDR3 is TGCAGCGTGGGGGACGGGGGGGTTGCCACTGAAGCTTTCTTT.

The rearrangement uses TRBV11-2 and TRBJ1-5; no reliable D call. The CDR3 consists of 15 residues. Looked up from germline, CDR1 is SGHAT and CDR2 is FQNNGV. V shed 1 base and J shed 5 bases, with 12 bases lying between them. CDR3 nucleotide sequence: TGTGCCAGCAGCTTAGGGCCGGGAAGGTATCAGCCCCAGCATTTT. Amino acid sequence: CASSLGPGRYQPQHF.

V gene TRBV20-1 combines with J gene TRBJ1-2; D is undetermined. CDR1 is DFQATT and CDR2 is SNEGSKA in the germline V gene (reference sequence). V lost 4 bases and J lost 3, with 3 bases in between. The CDR3 contains 10 residues. CDR3 region: CSAIYYGYTF. The CDR3 DNA reads TGCAGTGCTATATACTATGGCTACACCTTC.

This chain uses TRBV29-1 with TRBJ1-1; D uncertain. Trimming removed 6 bases at V and 8 bases at J, with 13 bases between. Germline V gives CDR1 SQVTM, CDR2 ANQGSEA. This CDR3 comprises 11 residues. This CDR3 is CSVDQALEAFF. The CDR3 DNA sequence: TGCAGCGTAGACCAGGCCCTAGAAGCTTTCTTT.

The CDR3 reads CASSGLGSETQYF. The CDR3 DNA is TGTGCCAGTAGTGGGCTGGGCTCGGAGACCCAGTACTTC. This chain joins TRBV19 and TRBJ2-5; D remains ambiguous. CDR3 length: 13 amino acids. CDR1 and CDR2 from the germline V gene are LNHDA and SQIVND (reference sequence). Trimming left V 5 bases short and J 5 bases short, with 12 bases between.

The chain combines TRBV27 with TRBJ2-3; 12 bases are a match to TRBD2. CDR3 length: 18 residues. The trim removed 5 bases at V and 1 base at J, leaving 10 bases unmatched. Germline CDR1 and CDR2: MNHEY and SMNVEV (reference sequence). Written as DNA, the CDR3 is TGTGCCAGCAGTAGGAAGCTAGCGGGGGGGCTACGCACAGATACGCAGTATTTT. It yields the protein CASSRKLAGGLRTDTQYF.

V is TRBV3-1 (or the pseudogene TRBV3-2) and J is TRBJ2-3, with 10 bases aligning to TRBD2. Germline V CDR1 and CDR2: LGHDT, YNNKEL (reference sequence). V dropped 2 bases and J dropped 3; count of bases not matched to a gene: 5. The CDR3 covers 16 residues. CDR3 sequence: CASSQPAGGRTDTQYF. The CDR3 nucleotides are TGTGCCAGCAGCCAACCAGCGGGGGGGCGGACAGATACGCAGTATTTT.

The rearrangement uses TRBV10-1 and TRBJ2-1; a possible D gene is TRBD2 (7 bases). There are 13 residues in the CDR3. Trimming removed 6 bases at V and 2 bases at J, with 8 bases between. The V gene's germline CDR1 is WNHNN and CDR2 SYGVQD (reference sequence). The chain's CDR3 is CASRGGAYNEQFF. DNA for the CDR3: TGCGCCAGCAGAGGGGGGGCCTACAATGAGCAGTTCTTC.

The chain carries TRBV19 and TRBJ1-4; weak D call: TRBD1 (5 bases). Trimming removed 10 bases at V and 7 bases at J, with 7 bases between. Germline lookup yields CDR1 LNHDA and CDR2 SQIVND (reference sequence). The CDR3 is made up of 10 amino acids. CDR3 DNA sequence: TGTGCCACCCAGGGTGAAAAACTGTTTTTT. As protein: CATQGEKLFF.

The chain has TRBV2 and TRBJ2-5; possibly TRBD2 for D (5 bases). With 7 bases removed from V and 0 bases from J, the gap between germline ends came to 9 bases. CDR1 is SNHLY, CDR2 FYNNEI, per germline. This CDR3 contains 13 residues. The CDR3 DNA reads as TGTGCCAGCAAGGGCGGGTACCAAGAGACCCAGTACTTC. Its translation is CASKGGYQETQYF.

This sequence joins TRBV11-3 and TRBJ1-5, with D unclear. With 3 bases removed from V and 7 bases from J, the gap between germline ends came to 10 bases. The CDR3 sequence is 13 residues long. Germline V gene lookup returns CDR1 SGHNT and CDR2 YENEEA. CDR3 protein: CASSFHCGQPQHF. CDR3 nucleotide sequence: TGTGCCAGCAGCTTTCACTGCGGCCAGCCCCAGCATTTT.

The chain employs TRBV6-5 and TRBJ1-6; D remains unclear. Germline V gene lookup returns CDR1 MNHEY and CDR2 SVGAGI. V was pared by 6 bases and J by 5 bases, with 11 bases between. This CDR3 spans 14 amino acids. The CDR3 loop reads CASSRLADNSPLHF. The CDR3, as DNA: TGTGCCAGCAGCCGACTGGCGGATAATTCACCCCTCCACTTT.

The chain couples TRBV2 to TRBJ2-7; D remains ambiguous. V was trimmed by 4 bases and J by 3 bases, leaving 7 bases between them. Germline-derived CDR1 and CDR2 are SNHLY and FYNNEI. The CDR3 extends over 12 amino acids. The CDR3, as DNA: TGTGCCAGCAGTGTTGTCGGCTACGAGCAGTACTTC. This encodes CASSVVGYEQYF.

On this clone: The same CDR3 also results from other DNA sequences found in this sample. The rearrangement links TRBV20-1 to TRBJ1-5; D is undetermined. V shed 3 bases and J shed 0 bases, with 6 bases lying between them. Per the germline V gene, CDR1 is DFQATT and CDR2 is SNEGSKA (reference sequence). The CDR3 runs to 13 residues. The CDR3 DNA reads as TGCAGTGCTAGTTCCGGTAGCAATCAGCCCCAGCATTTT. Translated: CSASSGSNQPQHF.